The sequence of this T cell receptor beta chain was determined in a study of T cells in Graves' hyperthyroidism and ophthalmopathy. This CDR3 spans 17 amino acids. The V gene's germline CDR1 is SGHRS and CDR2 YFSETQ. Trimming took off 4 bases at V and 1 base at J, with 18 bases between the two ends. There are many counts of this clonotype. Template material for amplifying TCR beta CDR3 regions consisted of RNA transcripts. The study used the HTBI primer set for a first-round RT-PCR of the TCR CDR3. TCRdb called the multiplex PCR reads again in MiXCR, with one record for every CDR3 protein. This sample has a few hundred thousand distinct CDR3 sequences, with around 13% found just once.

Sequenced sample: blood. This chain links TRBV5-1 with TRBJ2-1; D possibly corresponds to TRBD1 (6 bases). The TCR was taken from a middle-aged woman with Graves' hyperthyroidism. CDR3 coding DNA: TGCGCCAGCAGCCCCGGGACAACAAGGCTTTCCTACAATGAGCAGTTCTTC. Protein: CASSPGTTRLSYNEQFF.